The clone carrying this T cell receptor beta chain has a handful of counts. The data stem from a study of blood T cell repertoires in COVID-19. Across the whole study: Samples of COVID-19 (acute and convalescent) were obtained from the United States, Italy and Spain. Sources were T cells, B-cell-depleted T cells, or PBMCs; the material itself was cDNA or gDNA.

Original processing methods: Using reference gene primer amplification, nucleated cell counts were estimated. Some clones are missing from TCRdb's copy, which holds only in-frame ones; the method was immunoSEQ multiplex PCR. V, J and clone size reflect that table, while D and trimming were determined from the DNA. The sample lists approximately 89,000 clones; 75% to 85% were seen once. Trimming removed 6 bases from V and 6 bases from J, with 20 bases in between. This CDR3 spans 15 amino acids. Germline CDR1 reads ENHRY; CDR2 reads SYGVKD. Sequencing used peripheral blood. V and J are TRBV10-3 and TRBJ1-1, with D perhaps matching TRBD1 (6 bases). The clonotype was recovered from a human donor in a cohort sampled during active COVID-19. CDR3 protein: CAIRGGGRGNSEAFF. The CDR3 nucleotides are TGTGCCATCAGGGGAGGGGGGAGAGGTAATTCTGAAGCTTTCTTT.